The present T cell receptor beta chain was sequenced within a study of resident and recirculating memory T cells in vitiligo. Overall study: Shave-biopsy epidermis from lesional and nonlesional skin was sequenced alongside PBMCs. Study-wide results and limits: Vitiligo lesions lacked a unique dominant clone, and clonality varied.

There are 11 residues in the CDR3. V was trimmed by 5 bases and J by 7 bases, leaving 5 bases between them. From germline, CDR1 is SGHVS and CDR2 FQNEAQ. With regard to this clone: Its antigen is undetermined.

TCRdb keeps only in-frame clones here, not all; method: immunoSEQ multiplex PCR. The sample lists tens of thousands of clones; 90% to 95% were seen once. No change in lesions over the prior 6 months defined stable disease. Patients had received no treatment within the previous three months. This sequence was found in a male donor with vitiligo. The chain couples TRBV7-8 to TRBJ2-2; no firm D call. The material sequenced was blood. CDR3 protein: CASSPGGELFF. CDR3 nucleotide sequence: TGTGCCAGCAGCCCGGGCGGGGAGCTGTTTTTT.